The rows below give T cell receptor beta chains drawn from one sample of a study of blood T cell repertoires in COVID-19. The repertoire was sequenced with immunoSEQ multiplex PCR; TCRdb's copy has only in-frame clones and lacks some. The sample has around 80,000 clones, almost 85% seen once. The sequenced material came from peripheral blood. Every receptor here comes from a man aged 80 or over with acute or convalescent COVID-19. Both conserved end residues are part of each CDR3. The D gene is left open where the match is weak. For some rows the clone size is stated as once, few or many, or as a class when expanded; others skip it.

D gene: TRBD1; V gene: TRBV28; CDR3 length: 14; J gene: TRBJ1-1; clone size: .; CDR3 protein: CASSTTGGNTEAFF; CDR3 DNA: TGTGCCAGCAGTACTACAGGGGGGAACACTGAAGCTTTCTTT
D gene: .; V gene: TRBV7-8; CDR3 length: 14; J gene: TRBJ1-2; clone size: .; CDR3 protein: CASSLSRDNYGYTF; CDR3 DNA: TGTGCCAGCAGCTTATCACGGGATAACTATGGCTACACCTTC
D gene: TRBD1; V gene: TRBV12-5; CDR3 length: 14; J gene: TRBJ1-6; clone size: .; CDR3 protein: CASGQGALNSPLHF; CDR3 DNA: TGTGCTAGTGGACAGGGGGCACTTAATTCACCCCTCCACTTT
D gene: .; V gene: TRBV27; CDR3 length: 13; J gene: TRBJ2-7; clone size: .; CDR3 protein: CASSGGQLYEQYF; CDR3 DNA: TGTGCCAGCAGTGGGGGACAACTCTACGAGCAGTACTTC
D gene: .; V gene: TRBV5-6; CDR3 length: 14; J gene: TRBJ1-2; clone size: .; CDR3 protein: CASSPARVLGGYTF; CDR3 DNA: TGTGCCAGCAGTCCGGCGCGGGTGTTAGGTGGCTACACCTTC
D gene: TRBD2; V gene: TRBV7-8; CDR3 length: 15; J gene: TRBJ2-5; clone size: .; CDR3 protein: CASSLGGGPRETQYF; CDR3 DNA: TGTGCCAGCAGCTTAGGCGGGGGGCCGCGGGAGACCCAGTACTTC
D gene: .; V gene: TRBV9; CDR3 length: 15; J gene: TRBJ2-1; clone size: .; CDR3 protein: CASSVGGGAANEQFF; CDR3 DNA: TGTGCCAGCAGCGTAGGAGGGGGGGCCGCCAATGAGCAGTTCTTC
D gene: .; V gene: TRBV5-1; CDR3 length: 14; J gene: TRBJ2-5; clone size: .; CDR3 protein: CASSLLGLQETQYF; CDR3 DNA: TGCGCCAGCAGCCTATTGGGCCTCCAAGAGACCCAGTACTTC
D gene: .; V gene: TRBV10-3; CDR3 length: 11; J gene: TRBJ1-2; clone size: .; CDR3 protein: CATQSLYGYTF; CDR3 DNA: TGTGCCACTCAAAGCCTGTATGGCTACACCTTC
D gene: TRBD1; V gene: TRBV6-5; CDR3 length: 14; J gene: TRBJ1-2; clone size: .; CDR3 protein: CASSQGQGWVGYTF; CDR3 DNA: TGTGCCAGCAGTCAGGGACAGGGTTGGGTCGGCTACACCTTC
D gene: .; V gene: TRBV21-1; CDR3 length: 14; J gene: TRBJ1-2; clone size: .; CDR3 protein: CASRWTGFNYGYTF; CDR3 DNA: TGTGCCAGCAGGTGGACAGGCTTCAACTATGGCTACACCTTC
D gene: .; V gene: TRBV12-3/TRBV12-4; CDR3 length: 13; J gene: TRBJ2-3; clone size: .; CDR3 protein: CASSGQRADTQYF; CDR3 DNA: TGTGCCAGCAGTGGCCAGAGGGCAGATACGCAGTATTTT
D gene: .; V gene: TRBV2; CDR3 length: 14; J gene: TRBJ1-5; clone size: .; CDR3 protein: CASSGISVDQPQHF; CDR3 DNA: TGTGCCAGCAGTGGAATCTCGGTGGATCAGCCCCAGCATTTT
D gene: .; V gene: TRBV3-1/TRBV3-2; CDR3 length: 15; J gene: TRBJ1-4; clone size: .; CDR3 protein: CASSQGQTTNEKLFF; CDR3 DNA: TGTGCCAGCAGCCAAGGACAGACAACTAATGAAAAACTGTTTTTT
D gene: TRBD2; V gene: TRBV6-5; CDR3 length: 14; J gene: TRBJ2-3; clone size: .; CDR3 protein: CASKGSGGTDTQYF; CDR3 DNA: TGTGCCAGCAAAGGTAGCGGGGGGACAGATACGCAGTATTTT
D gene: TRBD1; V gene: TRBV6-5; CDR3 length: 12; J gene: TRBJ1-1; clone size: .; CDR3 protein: CATEQGATEAFF; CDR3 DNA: TGTGCCACCGAACAGGGGGCGACTGAAGCTTTCTTT
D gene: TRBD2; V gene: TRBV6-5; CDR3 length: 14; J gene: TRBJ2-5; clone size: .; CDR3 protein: CASSNQLAGGPADF; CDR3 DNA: TGTGCCAGCAGTAACCAACTAGCGGGGGGGCCCGCGGACTTC
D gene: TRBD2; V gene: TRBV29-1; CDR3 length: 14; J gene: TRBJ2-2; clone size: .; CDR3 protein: CSAWGTSPTGELFF; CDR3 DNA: TGCAGCGCTTGGGGGACTAGCCCTACCGGGGAGCTGTTTTTT
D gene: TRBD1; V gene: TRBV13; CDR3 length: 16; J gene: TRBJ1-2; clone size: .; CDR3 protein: CASSIRDRGFRYGYTF; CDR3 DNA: TGTGCCAGCAGCATCCGGGACAGGGGGTTTCGATATGGCTACACCTTC
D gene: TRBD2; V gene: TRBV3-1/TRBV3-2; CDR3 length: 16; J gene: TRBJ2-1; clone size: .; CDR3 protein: CASSQDSGGAYNEQFF; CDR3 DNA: TGTGCCAGCAGCCAAGATTCGGGGGGGGCCTACAATGAGCAGTTCTTC
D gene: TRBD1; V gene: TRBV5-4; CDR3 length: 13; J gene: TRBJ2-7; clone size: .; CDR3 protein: CASSFDRGYEQYF; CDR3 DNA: TGTGCCAGCAGTTTCGACAGGGGCTACGAGCAGTACTTC
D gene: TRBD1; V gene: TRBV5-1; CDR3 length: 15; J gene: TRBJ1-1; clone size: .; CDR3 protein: CASSLTTGGGSEAFF; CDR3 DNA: TGCGCCAGCAGCTTGACGACAGGGGGAGGCTCTGAAGCTTTCTTT
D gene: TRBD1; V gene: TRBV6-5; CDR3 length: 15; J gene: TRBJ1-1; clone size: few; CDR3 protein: CASTGQANWNTEAFF; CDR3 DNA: TGTGCCAGCACTGGACAGGCAAATTGGAACACTGAAGCTTTCTTT
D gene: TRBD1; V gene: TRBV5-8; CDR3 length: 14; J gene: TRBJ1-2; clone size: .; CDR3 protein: CASSLAGTANGYTF; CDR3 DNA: TGTGCCAGCAGCCTCGCCGGGACAGCGAATGGCTACACCTTC
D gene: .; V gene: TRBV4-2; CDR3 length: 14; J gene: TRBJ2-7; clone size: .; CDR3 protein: CASSLNGLTGEQYF; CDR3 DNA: TGTGCCAGCAGCCTAAATGGCCTTACGGGGGAGCAGTACTTC
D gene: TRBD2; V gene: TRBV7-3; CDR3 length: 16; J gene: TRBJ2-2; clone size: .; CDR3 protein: CASSASGGASTGELFF; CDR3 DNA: TGTGCCAGCAGCGCTAGCGGGGGGGCGAGTACCGGGGAGCTGTTTTTT
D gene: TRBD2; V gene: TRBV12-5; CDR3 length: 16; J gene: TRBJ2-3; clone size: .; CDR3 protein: CASGSTSGGAVDTQYF; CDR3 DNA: TGTGCTAGTGGTTCGACTAGCGGGGGGGCGGTGGATACGCAGTATTTT
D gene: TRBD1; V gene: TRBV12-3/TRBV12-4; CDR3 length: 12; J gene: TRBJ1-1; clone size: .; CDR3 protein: CASSSGTAEAFF; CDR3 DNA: TGTGCCAGCAGCTCCGGGACAGCTGAAGCTTTCTTT
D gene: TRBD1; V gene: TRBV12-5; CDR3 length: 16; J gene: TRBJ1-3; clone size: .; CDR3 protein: CASGPGQGLSGNTIYF; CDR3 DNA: TGTGCTAGTGGTCCGGGACAGGGTCTCTCTGGAAACACCATATATTTT
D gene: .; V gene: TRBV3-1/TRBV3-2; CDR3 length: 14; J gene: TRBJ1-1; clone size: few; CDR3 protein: CASSQSDTNTEAFF; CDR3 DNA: TGTGCCAGCAGCCAATCTGACACGAACACTGAAGCTTTCTTT
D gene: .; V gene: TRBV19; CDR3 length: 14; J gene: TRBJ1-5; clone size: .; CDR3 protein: CASNAYGSNQPQHF; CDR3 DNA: TGTGCCAGTAACGCCTACGGGAGCAATCAGCCCCAGCATTTT
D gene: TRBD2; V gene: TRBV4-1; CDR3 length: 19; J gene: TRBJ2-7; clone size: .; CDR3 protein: CASSRDGMASGGSGLEQYF; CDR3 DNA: TGCGCCAGCAGCCGGGATGGGATGGCTAGCGGGGGAAGTGGACTCGAGCAGTACTTC
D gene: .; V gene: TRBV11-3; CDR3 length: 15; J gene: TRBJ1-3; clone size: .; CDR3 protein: CASSLNAQFGNTIYF; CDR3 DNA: TGTGCCAGCAGCTTAAACGCACAGTTCGGAAACACCATATATTTT
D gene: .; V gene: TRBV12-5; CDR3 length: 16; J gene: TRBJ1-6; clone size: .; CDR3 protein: CASGLSSIETDSPLHF; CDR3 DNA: TGTGCTAGTGGTTTGTCCTCGATTGAGACAGATTCACCCCTCCACTTT
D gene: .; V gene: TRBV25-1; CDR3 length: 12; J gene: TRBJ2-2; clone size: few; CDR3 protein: CASGGTTGELFF; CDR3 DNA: TGTGCCAGCGGGGGGACTACCGGGGAGCTGTTTTTT
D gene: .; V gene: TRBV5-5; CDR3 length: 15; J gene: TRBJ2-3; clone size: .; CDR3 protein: CASSLAVFPGDTQYF; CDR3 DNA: TGTGCCAGCAGCTTGGCTGTGTTTCCAGGAGATACGCAGTATTTT
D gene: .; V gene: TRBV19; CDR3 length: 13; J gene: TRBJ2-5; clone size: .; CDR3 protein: CASSIDLEETQYF; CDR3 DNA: TGTGCCAGTAGTATAGATCTAGAAGAGACCCAGTACTTC
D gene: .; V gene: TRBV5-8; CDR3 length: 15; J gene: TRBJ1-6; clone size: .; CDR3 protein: CASSLIISQVQSLHF; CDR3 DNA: TGTGCCAGCAGCTTGATCATCTCGCAGGTTCAATCCCTCCACTTT
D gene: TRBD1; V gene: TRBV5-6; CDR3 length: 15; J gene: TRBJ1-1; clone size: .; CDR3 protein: CASSKGQGGGTEAFF; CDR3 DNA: TGTGCCAGCAGCAAAGGACAGGGGGGAGGTACTGAAGCTTTCTTT
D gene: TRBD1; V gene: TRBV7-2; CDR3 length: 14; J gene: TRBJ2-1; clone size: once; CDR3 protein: CASRGDSSYNEQFF; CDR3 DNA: TGTGCCAGCAGGGGGGACAGCTCCTACAATGAGCAGTTCTTC
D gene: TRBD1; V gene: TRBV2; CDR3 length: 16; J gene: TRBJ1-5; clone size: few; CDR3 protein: CASRQTGTGINQPQHF; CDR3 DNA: TGTGCCAGCAGACAAACCGGGACAGGGATAAATCAGCCCCAGCATTTT
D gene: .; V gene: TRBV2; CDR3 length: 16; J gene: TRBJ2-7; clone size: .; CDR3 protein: CASRGQGLPSSYEQYF; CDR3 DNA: TGTGCCAGCAGGGGCCAGGGACTCCCGAGCTCCTACGAGCAGTACTTC
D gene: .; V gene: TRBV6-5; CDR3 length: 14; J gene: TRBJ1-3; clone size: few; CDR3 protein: CASKPSEAGNTIYF; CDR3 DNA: TGTGCCAGCAAGCCCAGCGAGGCTGGAAACACCATATATTTT
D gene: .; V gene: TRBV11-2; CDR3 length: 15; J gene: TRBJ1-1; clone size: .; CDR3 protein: CASSLSSEMNTEAFF; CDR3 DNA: TGTGCCAGCAGCTTAAGCAGCGAAATGAACACTGAAGCTTTCTTT
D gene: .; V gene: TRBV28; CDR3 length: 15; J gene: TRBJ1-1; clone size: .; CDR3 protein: CASSFSGARNTEAFF; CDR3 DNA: TGTGCCAGCAGTTTCTCTGGGGCGCGGAACACTGAAGCTTTCTTT
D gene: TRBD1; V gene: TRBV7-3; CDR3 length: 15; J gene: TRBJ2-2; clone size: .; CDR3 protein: CASSRTGDSTGELFF; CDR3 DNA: TGTGCCAGCAGCCGGACAGGAGACAGCACCGGGGAGCTGTTTTTT